Following are 19 T cell receptor beta chains from one sample sequenced in a study of T cell responses to AZD1222 COVID-19 vaccine. Generated by immunoSEQ multiplex PCR, the TCRdb table keeps only in-frame clones and is missing some. The table shows around 110,000 clones, with around 90% occurring only once. Sequencing used peripheral blood, obtained on day 0 of AZD1222 vaccination. The receptors were gathered from an adult in good health.

V is TRBV7-2 and J is TRBJ2-3; 7 positions agree with TRBD2. Trimming at V came to 6 bases and at J to 1 base, leaving 4 bases not matched to a gene. CDR3 length equals 14 residues. Germline CDR1 SGHTA, CDR2 FQGNSA. DNA for the CDR3: TGTGCCAGCAGAGAGGCGGGGGGCACAGATACGCAGTATTTT. Protein: CASREAGGTDTQYF.

The CDR3 DNA is TGCGCCAGCGTCCGCGGGGGAGAAGAGACCCAGTACTTC. Encoded protein: CASVRGGEETQYF. This chain joins TRBV5-1 and TRBJ2-5; 7 bases are a match to TRBD2. Germline values: CDR1 SGHRS, CDR2 YFSETQ. The CDR3 is made up of 13 amino acids. The junction had 6 bases not matched to a gene; V was cut back by 7 bases and J by 3 bases.

J is TRBJ2-7 and V is TRBV5-5, with D possibly being TRBD1 (6 bases). Germline CDR1 reads SGHKS; CDR2 reads YYEKEE (reference sequence). The CDR3 covers 16 residues. V dropped 0 bases and J dropped 0 bases, with 13 bases sitting between them. The CDR3, as DNA: TGTGCCAGCAGCTTGGTGGGACACCGGAGCTCCTACGAGCAGTACTTC. Residues: CASSLVGHRSSYEQYF.

The CDR3 protein is CASSLGGASSYEQYF. In DNA, the CDR3 is TGTGCCAGCAGCTTAGGTGGTGCTAGCTCCTACGAGCAGTACTTC. This sequence joins TRBV7-2 and TRBJ2-7; D is unclear. CDR1 SGHTA and CDR2 FQGNSA come from the germline V gene. Trimming pared 1 base from V and 0 bases from J, leaving 10 bases between. This CDR3 comprises 15 residues. The full variable domain, rest sourced from reference TRBV7-2 and TRBJ2-7, is GAGVSQSPSNKVTEKGKDVELRCDPISGHTALYWYRQSLGQGLEFLIYFQGNSAPDKSGLPSDRFSAERTGGSVSTLTIQRTQQEDSAVYLCASSLGGASSYEQYFGPGTRLTVT.

The chain recombines TRBV25-1 with TRBJ2-7; TRBD2 agrees at 8 bases. The CDR3 extends over 14 amino acids. V gave up 3 bases and J gave up 6 bases; unmatched junction bases: 7. Germline V CDR1 and CDR2: MGHDK, SYGVNS. DNA of the CDR3: TGTGCCAGCAGTGACGGGACTAGTTACGGCGAGCAGTACTTC. The encoded protein is CASSDGTSYGEQYF.

The genes are TRBV6-5 and TRBJ2-1; TRBD1 is a possible D gene (7 bases). This CDR3 is 15 amino acids long. Germline CDR1 and CDR2: MNHEY and SVGAGI. V gave up 5 bases and J gave up 5 bases, with 16 bases separating them. CDR3: CASSLGGTANNEQFF. The DNA for the CDR3 is TGTGCCAGCAGTCTTGGGGGGACAGCGAACAATGAGCAGTTCTTC.

The chain carries TRBV27 and TRBJ1-2; the D is unclear. The CDR3 runs to 11 residues. Germline CDR1 and CDR2: MNHEY and SMNVEV (reference sequence). Trimming shortened V by 9 bases and J by 1 base, and 6 bases separated the two germline ends. The CDR3 nucleotides are TGTGCCAGTTGGAATAACTATGGCTACACCTTC. Its protein is CASWNNYGYTF.

The chain's CDR3 is CASSLWGGTREKLFF. CDR3 sequence (DNA): TGTGCCAGCAGTTTATGGGGGGGGACTAGAGAAAAACTGTTTTTT. The V and J genes are TRBV28 and TRBJ1-4; D possibly corresponds to TRBD1 (5 bases). The germline V gene has CDR1 MDHEN and CDR2 SYDVKM. The CDR3 totals 15 residues. The germline V and J ends were trimmed by 0 bases and 8 bases, with 13 bases remaining between them.

A few counts support this clone. CDR3 in amino acids: CAWRPGTGVNYGYTF. CDR3 nucleotide sequence: TGTGCCTGGAGACCCGGGACAGGGGTTAACTATGGCTACACCTTC. V is TRBV30 and J is TRBJ1-2, with TRBD1 matching over 10 bases. The CDR3 spans 15 residues. The V and J ends lost 3 bases and 1 base, in that order; junction bases with no gene match: 5. CDR1 is GTSNPN, CDR2 SVGIG, per germline (reference sequence).

The J gene is TRBJ2-4, the V gene TRBV5-1; 8 bases map to TRBD1. The V gene's germline CDR1 is SGHRS and CDR2 YFSETQ. V trimming: 4 bases; J trimming: 11 bases; junction bases outside the gene matches: 20. The CDR3 extends over 17 amino acids. CDR3 coding DNA: TGCGCCAGCAGCGTTGGACAGGGTTCCAGAGAACAGGGCTTTCAGTACTTC. It is translated as CASSVGQGSREQGFQYF. Full variable domain (rest looked up from reference TRBV5-1 and TRBJ2-4): KAGVTQTPRYLIKTRGQQVTLSCSPISGHRSVSWYQQTPGQGLQFLFEYFSETQRNKGNFPGRFSGRQFSNSRSEMNVSTLELGDSALYLCASSVGQGSREQGFQYFGAGTRLSVL.

This clone was counted a single time. This rearrangement joins TRBV7-2 to TRBJ1-3; no clear D. V lost 5 bases and J lost 2, with 7 bases in between. From germline, CDR1 is SGHTA and CDR2 FQGNSA. CDR3 length equals 13 residues. The CDR3 nucleotides read TGTGCCAGCAGCCCTAGCCCTGGAAACACCATATATTTT. It specifies CASSPSPGNTIYF.

This chain joins TRBV12-3 or TRBV12-4 and TRBJ2-5; the D is unclear. V lost 2 bases and J lost 5, with 3 bases in between. This CDR3 is 11 amino acids long. This CDR3 reads CASSLSETQYF. CDR3 in DNA: TGTGCCAGCAGTTTATCCGAGACCCAGTACTTC.

The J gene is TRBJ2-7, the V gene TRBV6-1; TRBD1 is a possible D gene (6 bases). The CDR3 is 14 amino acids. The germline V and J ends were trimmed by 2 bases and 4 bases, with 12 bases remaining between them. The germline V gene has CDR1 MNHNS and CDR2 SASEGT. The DNA of the CDR3 is TGTGCCAGCAGTGAATGGAACAGGGAGTACGAGCAGTACTTC. It yields the protein CASSEWNREYEQYF.

This clone was seen just once. The rearrangement links TRBV18 to TRBJ1-6; tentative D call: TRBD1 (5 bases). Germline loops: CDR1 KGHSH, CDR2 LQKENI. Trimming left V 2 bases short and J 5 bases short, with 10 bases between. This CDR3 contains 15 residues. The CDR3 DNA is TGTGCCAGCTCACCAAGTGCCAGGGATAATTCACCCCTCCACTTT. It yields the protein CASSPSARDNSPLHF.

The V call is TRBV27, the J call TRBJ1-5; TRBD1 might be the D (5 bases). CDR3 length: 14 residues. Germline lookup yields CDR1 MNHEY and CDR2 SMNVEV (reference sequence). Trimming removed 3 bases at V and 7 bases at J, with 13 bases between. The DNA of the CDR3 is TGTGCCAGCAGTTTCCGCCAGGGCGGGCAGCCCCAGCATTTT. Translation: CASSFRQGGQPQHF.

This clone has more than one count but fewer than ten. This chain connects TRBV6-5 to TRBJ2-7, with D perhaps given as TRBD1 or TRBD2 (5 bases each). There are 12 residues in the CDR3. Germline V gene sequence: CDR1 MNHEY, CDR2 SVGAGI. V was clipped by 4 bases and J by 7 bases, with 11 bases between them. As DNA, the CDR3 is TGTGCCAGCAGTTCTTGGGACGGGGAGCAGTACTTC. The encoded protein is CASSSWDGEQYF.

V gene TRBV20-1 combines with J gene TRBJ2-7; no firm D call. CDR1 is DFQATT and CDR2 is SNEGSKA in the germline V gene (reference sequence). This CDR3 has 11 amino acids. The CDR3 DNA reads as TGCAGCGACCCATTTGACTACGAGCAGTACTTC. This codes for CSDPFDYEQYF.

The chain couples TRBV6-6 to TRBJ1-4; maybe TRBD1 (5 bases). Trimming left V 2 bases short and J 6 bases short, with 10 bases between. Per germline, CDR1 MNHNY and CDR2 SVGAGI (reference sequence). This CDR3 region has 14 residues. CDR3 sequence reads: CASSYRGADEKLFF. The CDR3 bases are TGTGCCAGCAGTTACCGTGGGGCAGATGAAAAACTGTTTTTT.

CDR3 sequence: CASSSRYEQYF. The CDR3 DNA is TGTGCCAGCAGTTCGAGATACGAGCAGTACTTC. The chain links TRBV28 to TRBJ2-7; D gene uncertain. Trimming took 4 bases from V and 4 from J, leaving 5 bases between them. CDR1 and CDR2 from the germline V gene are MDHEN and SYDVKM. The CDR3 consists of 11 residues.